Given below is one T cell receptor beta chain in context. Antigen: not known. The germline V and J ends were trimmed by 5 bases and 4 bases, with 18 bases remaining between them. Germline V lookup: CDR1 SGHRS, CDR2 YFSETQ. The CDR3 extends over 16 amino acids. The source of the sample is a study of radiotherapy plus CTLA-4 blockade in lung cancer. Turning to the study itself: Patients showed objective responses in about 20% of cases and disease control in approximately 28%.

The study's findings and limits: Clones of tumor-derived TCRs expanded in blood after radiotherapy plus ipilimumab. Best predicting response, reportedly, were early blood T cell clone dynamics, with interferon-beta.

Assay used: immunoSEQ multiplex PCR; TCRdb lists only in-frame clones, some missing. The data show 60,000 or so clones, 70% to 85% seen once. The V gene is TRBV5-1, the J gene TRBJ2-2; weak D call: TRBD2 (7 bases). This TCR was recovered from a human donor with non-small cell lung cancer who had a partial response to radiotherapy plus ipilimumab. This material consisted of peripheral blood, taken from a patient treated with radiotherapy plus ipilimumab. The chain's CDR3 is CASRWMGGASTGELFF. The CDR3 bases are TGCGCCAGCAGGTGGATGGGGGGGGCGTCCACCGGGGAGCTGTTTTTT.